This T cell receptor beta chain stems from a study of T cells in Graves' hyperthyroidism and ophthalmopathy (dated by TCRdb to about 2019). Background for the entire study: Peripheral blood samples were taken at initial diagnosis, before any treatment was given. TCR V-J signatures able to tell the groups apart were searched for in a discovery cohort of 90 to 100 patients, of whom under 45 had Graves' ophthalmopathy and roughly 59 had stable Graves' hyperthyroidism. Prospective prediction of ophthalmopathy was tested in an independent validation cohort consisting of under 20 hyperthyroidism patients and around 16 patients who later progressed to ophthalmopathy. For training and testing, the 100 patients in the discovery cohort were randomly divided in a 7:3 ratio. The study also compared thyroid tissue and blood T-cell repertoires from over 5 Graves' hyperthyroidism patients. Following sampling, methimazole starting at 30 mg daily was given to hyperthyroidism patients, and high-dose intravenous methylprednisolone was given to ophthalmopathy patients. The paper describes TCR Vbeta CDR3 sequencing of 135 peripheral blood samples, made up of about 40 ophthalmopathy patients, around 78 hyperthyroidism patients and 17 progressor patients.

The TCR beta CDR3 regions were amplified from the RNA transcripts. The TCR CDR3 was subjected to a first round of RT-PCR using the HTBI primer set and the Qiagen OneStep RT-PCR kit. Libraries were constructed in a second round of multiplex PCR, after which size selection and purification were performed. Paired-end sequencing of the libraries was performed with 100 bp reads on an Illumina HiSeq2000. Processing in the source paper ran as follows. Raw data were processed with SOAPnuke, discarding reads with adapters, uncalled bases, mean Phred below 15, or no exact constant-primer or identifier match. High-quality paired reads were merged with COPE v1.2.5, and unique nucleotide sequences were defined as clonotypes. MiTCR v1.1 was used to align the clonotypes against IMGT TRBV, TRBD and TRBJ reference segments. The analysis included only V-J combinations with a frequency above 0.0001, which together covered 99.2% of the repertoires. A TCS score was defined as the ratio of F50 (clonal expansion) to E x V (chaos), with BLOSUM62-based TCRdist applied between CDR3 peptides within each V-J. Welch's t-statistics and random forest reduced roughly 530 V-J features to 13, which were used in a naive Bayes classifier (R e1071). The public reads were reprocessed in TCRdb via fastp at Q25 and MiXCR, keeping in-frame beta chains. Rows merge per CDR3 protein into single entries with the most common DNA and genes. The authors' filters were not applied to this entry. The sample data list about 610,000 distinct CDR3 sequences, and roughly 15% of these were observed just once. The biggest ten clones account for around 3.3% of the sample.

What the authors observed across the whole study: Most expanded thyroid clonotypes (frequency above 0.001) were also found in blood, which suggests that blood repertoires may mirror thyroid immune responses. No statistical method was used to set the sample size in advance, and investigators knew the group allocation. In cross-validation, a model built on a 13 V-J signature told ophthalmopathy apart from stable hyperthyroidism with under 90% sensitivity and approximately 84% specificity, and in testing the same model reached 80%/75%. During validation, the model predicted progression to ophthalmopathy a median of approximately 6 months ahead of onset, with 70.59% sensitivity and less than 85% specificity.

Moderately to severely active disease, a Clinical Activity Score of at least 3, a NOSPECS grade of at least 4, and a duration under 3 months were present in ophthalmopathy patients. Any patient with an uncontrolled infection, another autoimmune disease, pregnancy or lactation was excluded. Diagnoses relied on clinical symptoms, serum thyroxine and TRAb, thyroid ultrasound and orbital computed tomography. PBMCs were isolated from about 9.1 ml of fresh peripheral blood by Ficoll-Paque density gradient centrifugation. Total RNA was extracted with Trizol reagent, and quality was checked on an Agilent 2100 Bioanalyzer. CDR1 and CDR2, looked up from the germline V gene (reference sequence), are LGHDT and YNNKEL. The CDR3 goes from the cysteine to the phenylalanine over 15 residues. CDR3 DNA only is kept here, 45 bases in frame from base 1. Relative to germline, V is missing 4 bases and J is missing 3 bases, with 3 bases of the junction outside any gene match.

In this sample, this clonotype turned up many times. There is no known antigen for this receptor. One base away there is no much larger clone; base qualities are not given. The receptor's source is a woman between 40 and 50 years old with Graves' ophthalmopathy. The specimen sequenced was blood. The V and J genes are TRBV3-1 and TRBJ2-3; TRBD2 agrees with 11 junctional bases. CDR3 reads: CASSLWTSGTDTQYF. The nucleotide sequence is TGTGCCAGCAGCCTGTGGACTAGCGGGACAGATACGCAGTATTTT.